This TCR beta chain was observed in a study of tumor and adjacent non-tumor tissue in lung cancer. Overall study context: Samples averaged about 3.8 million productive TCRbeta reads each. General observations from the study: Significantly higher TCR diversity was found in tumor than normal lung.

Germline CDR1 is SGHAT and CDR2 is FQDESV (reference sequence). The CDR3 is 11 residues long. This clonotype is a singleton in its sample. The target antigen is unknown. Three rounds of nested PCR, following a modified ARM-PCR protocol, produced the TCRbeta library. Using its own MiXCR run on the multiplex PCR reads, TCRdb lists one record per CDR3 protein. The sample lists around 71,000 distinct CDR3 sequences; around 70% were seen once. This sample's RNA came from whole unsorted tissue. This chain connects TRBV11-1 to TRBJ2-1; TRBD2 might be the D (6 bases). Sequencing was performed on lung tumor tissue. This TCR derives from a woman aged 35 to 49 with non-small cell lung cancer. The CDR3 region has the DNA TGTACTAGCAGCTTAAGTAGTGAGCAGTTCTTC. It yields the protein CTSSLSSEQFF.